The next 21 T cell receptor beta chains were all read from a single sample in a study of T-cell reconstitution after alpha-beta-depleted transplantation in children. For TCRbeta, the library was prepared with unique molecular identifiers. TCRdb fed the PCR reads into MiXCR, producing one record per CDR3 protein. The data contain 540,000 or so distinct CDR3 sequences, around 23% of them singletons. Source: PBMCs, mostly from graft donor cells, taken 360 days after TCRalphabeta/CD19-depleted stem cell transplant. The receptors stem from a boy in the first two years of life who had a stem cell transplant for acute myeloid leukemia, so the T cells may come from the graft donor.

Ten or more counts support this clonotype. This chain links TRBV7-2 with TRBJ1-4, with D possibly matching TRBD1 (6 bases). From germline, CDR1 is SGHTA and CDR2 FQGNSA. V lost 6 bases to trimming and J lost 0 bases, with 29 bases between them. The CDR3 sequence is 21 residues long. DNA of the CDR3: TGTGCCAGCAGATACAATACCCGGGGGCAGCGGGACATTGCAACTAATGAAAAACTGTTTTTT. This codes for CASRYNTRGQRDIATNEKLFF. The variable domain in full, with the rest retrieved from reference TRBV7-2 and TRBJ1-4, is GAGVSQSPSNKVTEKGKDVELRCDPISGHTALYWYRQSLGQGLEFLIYFQGNSAPDKSGLPSDRFSAERTGGSVSTLTIQRTQQEDSAVYLCASRYNTRGQRDIATNEKLFFGSGTQLSVL.

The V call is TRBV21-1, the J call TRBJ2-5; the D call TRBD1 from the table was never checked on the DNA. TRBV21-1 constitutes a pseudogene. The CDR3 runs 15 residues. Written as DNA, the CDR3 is TGTGCCAGCAGCTACCGGGACAGGTTAATAGAGACCCAGTACTTC. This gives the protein CASSYRDRLIETQYF.

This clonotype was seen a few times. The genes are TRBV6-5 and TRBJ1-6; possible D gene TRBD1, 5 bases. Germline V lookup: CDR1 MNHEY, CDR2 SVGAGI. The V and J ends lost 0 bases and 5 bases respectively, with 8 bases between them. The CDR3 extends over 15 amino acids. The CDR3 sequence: CASSYSGGNNSPLHF. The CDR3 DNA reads TGTGCCAGCAGTTACTCGGGGGGGAATAATTCACCCCTCCACTTT.

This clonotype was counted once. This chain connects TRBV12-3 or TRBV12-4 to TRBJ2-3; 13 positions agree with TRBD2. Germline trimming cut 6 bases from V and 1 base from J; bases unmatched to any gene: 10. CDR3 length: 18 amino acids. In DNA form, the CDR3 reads TGTGCCAGCAGACCCGGGACTAGCGGGGTTGGGGGCACAGATACGCAGTATTTT. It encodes CASRPGTSGVGGTDTQYF.

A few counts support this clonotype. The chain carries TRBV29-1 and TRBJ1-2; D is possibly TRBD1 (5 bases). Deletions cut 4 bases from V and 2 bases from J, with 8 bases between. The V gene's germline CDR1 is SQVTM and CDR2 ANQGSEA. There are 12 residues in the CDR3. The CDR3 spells CSVVTGNYGYTF. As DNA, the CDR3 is TGCAGCGTTGTTACAGGAAACTATGGCTACACCTTC.

The CDR3 DNA is TGCAGCTCTGAGGCGGGACAGGCTTGGCACTCTGGAAACACCATATATTTT. It yields the protein CSSEAGQAWHSGNTIYF. The chain recombines TRBV29-1 with TRBJ1-3, with 8 bases fitting TRBD1. Germline V gene data show CDR1 as SQVTM and CDR2 as ANQGSEA. The junction had 15 bases not matched to a gene; V was cut back by 8 bases and J by 0 bases. CDR3 length equals 17 residues.

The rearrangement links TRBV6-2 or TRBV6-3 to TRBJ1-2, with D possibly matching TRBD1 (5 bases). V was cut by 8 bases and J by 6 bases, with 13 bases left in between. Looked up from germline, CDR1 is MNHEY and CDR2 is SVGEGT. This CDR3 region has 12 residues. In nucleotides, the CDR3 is TGTGCCAGCGGAAACTCAGGGCATGGCTACACCTTC. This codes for CASGNSGHGYTF.

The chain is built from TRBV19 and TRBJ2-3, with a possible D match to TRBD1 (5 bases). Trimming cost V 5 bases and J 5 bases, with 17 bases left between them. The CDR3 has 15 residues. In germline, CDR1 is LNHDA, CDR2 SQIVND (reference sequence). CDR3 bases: TGTGCCAGTAGTCCCGGATTAGTCAGGGAAGATACGCAGTATTTT. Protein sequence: CASSPGLVREDTQYF.

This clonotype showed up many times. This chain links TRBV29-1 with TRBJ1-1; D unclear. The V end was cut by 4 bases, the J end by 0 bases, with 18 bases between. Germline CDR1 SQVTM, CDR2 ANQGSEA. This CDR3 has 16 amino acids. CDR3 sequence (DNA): TGCAGCGTTGTGGTACAGCCTCTAGGCGTGAACACTGAAGCTTTCTTT. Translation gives CSVVVQPLGVNTEAFF.

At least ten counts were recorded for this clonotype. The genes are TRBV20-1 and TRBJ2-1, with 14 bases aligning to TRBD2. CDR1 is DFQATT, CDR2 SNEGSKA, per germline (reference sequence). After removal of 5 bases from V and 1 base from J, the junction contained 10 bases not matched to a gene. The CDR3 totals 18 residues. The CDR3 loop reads CSAPRLAGGSRSYNEQFF. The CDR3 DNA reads TGCAGTGCTCCACGACTAGCGGGGGGGTCAAGGTCCTACAATGAGCAGTTCTTC.

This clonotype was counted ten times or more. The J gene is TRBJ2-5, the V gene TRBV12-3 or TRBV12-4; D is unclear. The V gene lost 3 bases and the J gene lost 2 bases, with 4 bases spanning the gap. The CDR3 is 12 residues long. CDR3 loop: CASSFSQETQYF. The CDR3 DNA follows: TGTGCCAGCAGTTTCTCACAAGAGACCCAGTACTTC.

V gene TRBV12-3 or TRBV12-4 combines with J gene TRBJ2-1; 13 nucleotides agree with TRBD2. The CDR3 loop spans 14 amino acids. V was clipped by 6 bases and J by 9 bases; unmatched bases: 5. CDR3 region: CASSPTSGGREQFF. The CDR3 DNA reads TGTGCCAGCAGCCCGACTAGCGGGGGGCGTGAGCAGTTCTTC.

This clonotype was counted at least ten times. This CDR3 is CASSLEGGRFYNEQFF. The CDR3 DNA reads TGTGCCAGCAGTTTAGAGGGGGGGCGGTTCTACAATGAGCAGTTCTTC. V gene TRBV12-3 or TRBV12-4 combines with J gene TRBJ2-1; possible D gene TRBD2, 7 bases. The CDR3 is made up of 16 amino acids. Deletions cut 1 base from V and 3 bases from J, with 13 bases between.

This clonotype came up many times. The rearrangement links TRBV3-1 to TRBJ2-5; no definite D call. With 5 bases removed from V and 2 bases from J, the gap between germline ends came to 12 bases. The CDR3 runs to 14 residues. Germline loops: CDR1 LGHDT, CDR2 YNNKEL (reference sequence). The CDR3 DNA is TGTGCCAGCAGCTCCCGACACCTACAAGAGACCCAGTACTTC. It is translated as CASSSRHLQETQYF.

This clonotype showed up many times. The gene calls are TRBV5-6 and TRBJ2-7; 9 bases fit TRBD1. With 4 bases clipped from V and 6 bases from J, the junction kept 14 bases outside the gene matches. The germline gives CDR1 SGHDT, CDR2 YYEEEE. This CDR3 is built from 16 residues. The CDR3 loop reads CASSPRDRVSASEQYF. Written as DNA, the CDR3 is TGTGCCAGCAGCCCCCGGGACAGGGTCAGCGCTTCCGAGCAGTACTTC.

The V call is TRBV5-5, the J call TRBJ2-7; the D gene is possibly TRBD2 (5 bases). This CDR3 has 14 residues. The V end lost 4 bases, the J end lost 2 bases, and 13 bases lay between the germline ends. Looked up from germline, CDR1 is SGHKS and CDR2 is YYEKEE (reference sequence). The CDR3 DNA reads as TGTGCCAGCAGCCTGAGGGAGACCACCTACGAGCAGTACGTC. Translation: CASSLRETTYEQYV.

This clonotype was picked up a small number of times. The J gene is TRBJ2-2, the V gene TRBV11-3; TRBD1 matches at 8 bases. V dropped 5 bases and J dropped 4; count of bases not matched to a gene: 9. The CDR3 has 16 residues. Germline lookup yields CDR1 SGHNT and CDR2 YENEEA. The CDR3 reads CASSPRTGRSTGELFF. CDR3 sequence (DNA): TGTGCCAGCAGCCCTAGGACAGGGAGAAGCACCGGGGAGCTGTTTTTT.

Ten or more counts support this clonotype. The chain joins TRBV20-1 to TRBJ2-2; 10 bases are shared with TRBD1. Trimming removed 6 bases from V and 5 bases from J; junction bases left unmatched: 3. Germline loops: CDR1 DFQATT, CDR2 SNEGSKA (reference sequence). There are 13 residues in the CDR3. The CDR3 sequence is CSAGTGETGELFF. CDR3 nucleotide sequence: TGCAGTGCAGGGACAGGGGAAACCGGGGAGCTGTTTTTT.

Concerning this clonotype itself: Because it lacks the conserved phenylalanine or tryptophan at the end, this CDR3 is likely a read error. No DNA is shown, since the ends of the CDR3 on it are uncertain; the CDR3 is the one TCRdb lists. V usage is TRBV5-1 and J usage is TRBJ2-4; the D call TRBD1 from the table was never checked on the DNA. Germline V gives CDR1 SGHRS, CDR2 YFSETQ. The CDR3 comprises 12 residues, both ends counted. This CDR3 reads CASSLGCGQGRD.

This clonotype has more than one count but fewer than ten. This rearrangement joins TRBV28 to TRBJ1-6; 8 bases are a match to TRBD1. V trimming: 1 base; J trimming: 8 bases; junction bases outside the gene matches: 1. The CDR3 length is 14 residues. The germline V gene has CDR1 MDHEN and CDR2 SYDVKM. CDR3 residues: CASSLLQGDSPLHF. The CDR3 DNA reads TGTGCCAGCAGTTTATTACAGGGGGATTCACCCCTCCACTTT. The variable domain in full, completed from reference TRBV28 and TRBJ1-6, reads DVKVTQSSRYLVKRTGEKVFLECVQDMDHENMFWYRQDPGLGLRLIYFSYDVKMKEKGDIPEGYSVSREKKERFSLILESASTNQTSMYLCASSLLQGDSPLHFGNGTRLTVT.

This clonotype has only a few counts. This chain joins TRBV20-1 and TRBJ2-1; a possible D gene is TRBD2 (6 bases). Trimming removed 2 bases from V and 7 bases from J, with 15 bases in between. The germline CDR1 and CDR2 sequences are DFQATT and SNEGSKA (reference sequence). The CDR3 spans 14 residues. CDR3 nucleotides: TGCAGTGCTAGATCGGAGGACTACTGGAATGAGCAGTTCTTC. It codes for CSARSEDYWNEQFF.